These T cell receptor beta chains were read from a single sample in a study of shared clonotypes between healthy human individuals. Assay: immunoSEQ multiplex PCR; the TCRdb copy retains only in-frame clones and omits some. This sample yields hundreds of thousands of clones, of which around 74% are seen a single time; 1.5% to 2% belongs to the top ten. Sequenced input: memory CD4+ T cells sorted from blood. The receptors here all came from a woman in her twenties or thirties in good health. CDR3s include the opening cysteine and the closing phenylalanine or tryptophan. The order of the fields is J gene, V gene, D gene, clone size, CDR3 DNA, CDR3 protein. D genes are given only for firm matches. Part of the rows lack a size; the others show once, few, many or a class for expanded clones.

>TRBJ2-7|TRBV5-1|-|-
TGCGCCAGCAGCTTTACAGGGAACTCCTACGAGCAGTACTTC
CASSFTGNSYEQYF
>TRBJ2-1|TRBV10-3|-|few
TGTGCCATCAGTGTCGCCACTACGCATGGGAATGAGCAGTTCTTC
CAISVATTHGNEQFF
>TRBJ2-7|TRBV10-2|TRBD1|-
TGCGCCAGCAGTGTGGACAGGGAATACTACGAGCAGTACTTC
CASSVDREYYEQYF
>TRBJ1-5|TRBV19|-|-
TGTGCCAGTAACAGTGGCAATCAGCCCCAGCATTTT
CASNSGNQPQHF
>TRBJ2-2|TRBV15|TRBD1|-
TGTGCCACCAGCAGAGATAGGACAGGGTCCACCGGGGAGCTGTTTTTT
CATSRDRTGSTGELFF
>TRBJ2-3|TRBV5-1|TRBD2|-
TGCGCCAGCAGCCGGGGACTACCGGGCACAGATACGCAGTATTTT
CASSRGLPGTDTQYF
>TRBJ2-1|TRBV4-1|-|-
TGCGCCAGCAGCCAAGTACCGGGACTGCGACGGTATGAGCAGTTCTTC
CASSQVPGLRRYEQFF
>TRBJ2-1|TRBV18|TRBD2|-
TGTGCCAGCTCACGCCGGGAGGGCGGGTACAATGAGCAGTTCTTC
CASSRREGGYNEQFF
>TRBJ1-4|TRBV7-9|-|-
TGTGCCAGCAGCTCCTATTTGCCCCTCAGGCCCTCGAATGAAAAACTGTTTTTT
CASSSYLPLRPSNEKLFF
>TRBJ2-1|TRBV11-2|-|-
TGTGCCAGCAGCCCCGGGACAAACAATGAGCAGTTCTTC
CASSPGTNNEQFF
>TRBJ2-1|TRBV4-1|-|once
TGCGCCAGCAGCCAAGACCGGGGCTACAATGAGCAGTTCTTC
CASSQDRGYNEQFF
>TRBJ2-7|TRBV6-1|-|-
TGTGCCAGCAGTGAAGTAGGTATCGCCTACGAGCAGTACTTC
CASSEVGIAYEQYF
>TRBJ2-7|TRBV2|TRBD2|-
TGTGCCAGCAGATCTTCGGGACTAGGGGGATACGAGCAGTACTTC
CASRSSGLGGYEQYF
>TRBJ2-7|TRBV25-1|TRBD1|few
TGTGCCAGCAGTGAAAGCGGGACAGGGGCCAGCGAGCAGTACTTC
CASSESGTGASEQYF
>TRBJ2-7|TRBV30|TRBD2|-
TGTGCCTTCCTTAGCGGGAGGAGCTCCTACGAGCAGTACTTC
CAFLSGRSSYEQYF
>TRBJ1-1|TRBV19|-|few
TGTGCCAGTACGGGCACAGTGAACACTGAAGCTTTCTTT
CASTGTVNTEAFF
>TRBJ1-2|TRBV6-5|-|-
TGTGCCAGCGGCCGAGGCTACACCTTC
CASGRGYTF
>TRBJ1-4|TRBV6-6|-|-
TGTGCCAGCACCCTCGAGGGATGGGAAAAACTGTTTTTT
CASTLEGWEKLFF
>TRBJ1-4|TRBV30|TRBD1|-
TGTGCCTGGAGTACCACAGGGGGCGGGAGGGAAAAACTGTTTTTT
CAWSTTGGGREKLFF
>TRBJ2-7|TRBV7-7|-|-
TGTGCCAGCAGCTTAGGGACCCCCAAGTACGAGCAGTACTTC
CASSLGTPKYEQYF
>TRBJ2-6|TRBV5-6|-|few
TGTGCCAGCAGCTTGTTTTACAGCAACTTAAGCTCTGGGGCCAACGTCCTGACTTTC
CASSLFYSNLSSGANVLTF
>TRBJ2-3|TRBV5-1|TRBD2|-
TGCGCCAGCAGCTTGCTACCTACCGGGACTAGCGGACCTCATACGCAGTATTTT
CASSLLPTGTSGPHTQYF
>TRBJ1-1|TRBV5-1|-|few
TGCGCCAGCAGCCCAGGGGTGAACACTGAAGCTTTCTTT
CASSPGVNTEAFF
>TRBJ1-4|TRBV5-6|TRBD1|-
TGTGCCAGCAGCAGGAGGGGACAGGGGGTTGAAAAACTGTTTTTT
CASSRRGQGVEKLFF
>TRBJ2-7|TRBV19|-|-
TGTGCCAGTAGTCCGACTGACAGTCTCTACGAGCAGTACTTC
CASSPTDSLYEQYF
>TRBJ2-1|TRBV11-2|-|-
TGTGCCAGCAGCTCGGGGACAAGGGACAATGAGCAGTTCTTC
CASSSGTRDNEQFF
>TRBJ2-4|TRBV28|-|-
TGTGCCAGCAGTTTTGAAATGGCCAAAAACATTCAGTACTTC
CASSFEMAKNIQYF
>TRBJ2-1|TRBV28|-|-
TGTGCCAGCAGTTTAGGGTCGATAGGCTCCTACAATGAGCAGTTCTTC
CASSLGSIGSYNEQFF
>TRBJ1-5|TRBV9|TRBD1|few
TGTGCCAGCAGCAGCGGGACAGGGGATTTCGGAGATAATCATCCCCAGCATTTT
CASSSGTGDFGDNHPQHF
>TRBJ2-7|TRBV5-6|-|-
TGTGCCAGCAGCCCCCCCTATAGTAATTACGAGCAGTACTTC
CASSPPYSNYEQYF
>TRBJ2-6|TRBV4-1|TRBD1|-
TGCGCCAGCAGCCAGAGACAGGGGACCTCTGGGGCCAACGTCCTGACTTTC
CASSQRQGTSGANVLTF
>TRBJ2-1|TRBV7-9|TRBD1|-
TGTGCCAGCAGCATCTACAGGGGCAATGAGCAGTTCTTC
CASSIYRGNEQFF
>TRBJ1-5|TRBV7-2|-|few
TGTGCCAGCAGCTTAAAATCAGGAAGGAATCAGCCCCAGCATTTT
CASSLKSGRNQPQHF
>TRBJ2-1|TRBV11-3|TRBD1|-
TGTGCCAGCAGCTTAGGTCGTCCAGGGGGCAGTGAGCAGTTCTTC
CASSLGRPGGSEQFF
>TRBJ2-5|TRBV27|TRBD2|-
TGTGCCAGCAGTTTCAGGACTAGCGGGAAGGAGACCCAGTACTTC
CASSFRTSGKETQYF
>TRBJ2-7|TRBV5-1|TRBD2|few
TGCGCCAGCAGCTACGGGGGGGTGTCCTACGAGCAGTACTTC
CASSYGGVSYEQYF
>TRBJ1-2|TRBV11-3|-|-
TGTGCCAGCAGCTTCTCCGGACGGAAGGACTATGGCTACACCTTC
CASSFSGRKDYGYTF
>TRBJ1-5|TRBV19|TRBD1|-
TGTGCCAGTACTCGTACGGCAGGGGGCGATCAGCCCCAGCATTTT
CASTRTAGGDQPQHF
>TRBJ2-2|TRBV5-1|-|-
TGCGCCAGCAGCGCGGACTGGCAGGGTGGGGAGCTGTTTTTT
CASSADWQGGELFF
>TRBJ1-1|TRBV7-8|-|few
TGTGCCAGCAGCTCGGGGGGCGGGGATATGAACACTGAAGCTTTCTTT
CASSSGGGDMNTEAFF
>TRBJ1-4|TRBV19|-|once
TGTGCCAGTAGAGTGATGGCGGGGGCGCCCGGGGAAAAACTGTTTTTT
CASRVMAGAPGEKLFF